This TCR beta chain appears in the sequencing data of a study of identical twins. This CDR3 contains 12 residues. Germline V CDR1 and CDR2: SGHVS, FQNEAQ. V was trimmed by 5 bases and J by 5 bases, leaving 9 bases between them. Each CDR3 protein is one row after TCRdb ran MiXCR on the 5' RACE reads. The repertoire holds around 250,000 distinct CDR3 sequences, with 5% to 7% as singletons. These same records also appear under a second study, on T cells expressing NK-cell markers.

The sequence was obtained from a woman between 18 and 29 years old in good health. What was sequenced was CD8+ T cells sorted from blood. The J gene is TRBJ1-1, the V gene TRBV7-8, with D uncertain. CDR3 DNA sequence: TGTGCCAGCAGCCCAGAAAAAACTGAAGCTTTCTTT. Protein product: CASSPEKTEAFF.